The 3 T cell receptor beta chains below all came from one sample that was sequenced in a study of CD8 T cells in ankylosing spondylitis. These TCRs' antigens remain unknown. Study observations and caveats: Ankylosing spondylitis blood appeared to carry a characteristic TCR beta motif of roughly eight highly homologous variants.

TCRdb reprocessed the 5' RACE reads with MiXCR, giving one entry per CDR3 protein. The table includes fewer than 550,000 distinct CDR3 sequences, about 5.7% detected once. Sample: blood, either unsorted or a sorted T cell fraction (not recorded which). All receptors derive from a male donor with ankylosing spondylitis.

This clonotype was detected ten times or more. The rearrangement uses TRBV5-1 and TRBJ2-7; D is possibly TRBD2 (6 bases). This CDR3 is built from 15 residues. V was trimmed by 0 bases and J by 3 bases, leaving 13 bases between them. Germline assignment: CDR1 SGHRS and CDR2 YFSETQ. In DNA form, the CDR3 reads TGCGCCAGCAGCTTGGGGCGGGGAGCGCTCTACGAGCAGTACTTC. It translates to CASSLGRGALYEQYF.

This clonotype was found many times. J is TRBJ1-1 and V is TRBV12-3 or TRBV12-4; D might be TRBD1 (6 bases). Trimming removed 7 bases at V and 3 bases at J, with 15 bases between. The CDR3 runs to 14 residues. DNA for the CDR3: TGTGCCAGCAAGGGGGTAGCGATGTACACTGAAGCTTTCTTT. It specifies CASKGVAMYTEAFF.

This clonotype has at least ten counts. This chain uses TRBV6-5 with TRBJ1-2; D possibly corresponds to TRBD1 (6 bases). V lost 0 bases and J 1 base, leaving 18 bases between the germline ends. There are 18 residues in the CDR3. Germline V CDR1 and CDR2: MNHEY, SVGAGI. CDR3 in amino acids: CASSYSWTAQNINYGYTF. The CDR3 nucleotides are TGTGCCAGCAGTTACTCGTGGACAGCCCAAAATATTAACTATGGCTACACCTTC.